This passage covers 29 T cell receptor beta chains from one sample sequenced in a study of OX40 agonist ivuxolimab in advanced cancers. Method: immunoSEQ multiplex PCR; TCRdb's copy keeps in-frame clones and lacks some. The sample contains roughly 56,000 clones, 86% of which appear only once. Sample: CD4+ or CD8+ T cells sorted from blood, taken in a trial of the OX40 agonist ivuxolimab. The source of these receptors is an adult with an advanced solid tumor such as melanoma, head and neck, liver or kidney cancer.

This clone has a single count. The V and J genes are TRBV5-1 and TRBJ1-5; D is possibly TRBD1 (6 bases). Germline loops: CDR1 SGHRS, CDR2 YFSETQ. V was cut by 0 bases and J by 3 bases, with 19 bases left in between. The CDR3 consists of 18 residues. CDR3 DNA sequence: TGCGCCAGCAGCTTGGTCTACAAACGGGGGCGGTCCAATCAGCCCCAGCATTTT. Translating it yields CASSLVYKRGRSNQPQHF.

The chain combines TRBV7-9 with TRBJ2-7; D not certain. CDR3 length equals 13 residues. V dropped 7 bases and J dropped 0 bases, with 10 bases sitting between them. CDR1 and CDR2 (germline): SEHNR, FQNEAQ (reference sequence). CDR3: CASTKGDSYEQYF. Written as DNA, the CDR3 is TGTGCCAGCACGAAAGGAGACTCCTACGAGCAGTACTTC.

The chain couples TRBV28 to TRBJ1-4; D is unclear. Trimming cost V 2 bases and J 13 bases, with 11 bases left between them. Per the germline V gene, CDR1 is MDHEN and CDR2 is SYDVKM. The CDR3 loop spans 12 amino acids. The CDR3 here is CASSLGLGSLFF. CDR3 nucleotide sequence: TGTGCCAGCAGTTTAGGGTTAGGTTCACTGTTTTTT.

The chain combines TRBV6-1 with TRBJ1-5, with TRBD1 identical over 7 bases. V gave up 7 bases and J gave up 10 bases; unmatched junction bases: 13. The CDR3 consists of 14 residues. CDR1 and CDR2 from the germline V gene are MNHNS and SASEGT. CDR3 sequence: CASNRGQGEGPQHF. The CDR3 DNA reads as TGTGCCAGCAACCGCGGGCAGGGGGAAGGACCCCAGCATTTT.

In this sample, this clone turned up once. DNA for the CDR3: TGTGCCAGCAGCTTAGAAGTAGACAGGGGAAACACCATATATTTT. Amino acids: CASSLEVDRGNTIYF. This sequence joins TRBV7-6 and TRBJ1-3, with D possibly TRBD1 on 6 matching bases. The CDR3 is 15 residues long. The germline V and J ends were trimmed by 1 base and 4 bases, with 11 bases remaining between them. The germline gives CDR1 SGHVS, CDR2 FNYEAQ.

This clone was observed a handful of times. CDR3 sequence reads: CASVSTGKSYGYTF. Here the CDR3 DNA reads TGTGCCAGTGTTTCGACCGGTAAGAGCTATGGCTACACCTTC. The chain has TRBV19 and TRBJ1-2; D not certain. The germline V and J ends were trimmed by 8 bases and 4 bases, with 17 bases remaining between them. This CDR3 is 14 amino acids long. Germline values: CDR1 LNHDA, CDR2 SQIVND (reference sequence). Full variable domain (missing parts from reference TRBV19 and TRBJ1-2): DGGITQSPKYLFRKEGQNVTLSCEQNLNHDAMYWYRQDPGQGLRLIYYSQIVNDFQKGDIAEGYSVSREKKESFPLTVTSAQKNPTAFYLCASVSTGKSYGYTFGSGTRLTVV.

Remarks on this clone: One junction end disagrees with the germline gene, perhaps due to a read error. V is TRBV7-7 and J is TRBJ1-4; D call uncertain. The germline V gene has CDR1 SSHAT and CDR2 FNYEAQ (reference sequence). This CDR3 has 13 residues. CDR3 in amino acids: CASSLTDVGKLFF. The CDR3 DNA reads TGTGCTAGCAGCTTGACGGACGTCGGAAAACTGTTTTTT.

The V gene is TRBV6-6, the J gene TRBJ1-4; 8 bases map to TRBD1. V shed 7 bases, J shed 4 bases, and the junction held 11 bases outside the gene matches. The CDR3 contains 16 residues. Germline CDR1 reads MNHNY; CDR2 reads SVGAGI (reference sequence). The CDR3 region is CASTRGRILGNEKLFF. The CDR3, as DNA: TGTGCCAGCACCAGGGGGCGGATTCTGGGTAATGAAAAACTGTTTTTT.

As to this clone: The sample carries other DNA sequences with the same CDR3. The gene calls are TRBV7-2 and TRBJ1-3; D not certain. The CDR3 is 13 amino acids. In germline, CDR1 is SGHTA, CDR2 FQGNSA. Trimming cost V 1 base and J 4 bases, with 5 bases left between them. CDR3 protein: CASSLDSGNTIYF. The CDR3 DNA sequence: TGTGCCAGCAGCTTAGATTCGGGAAACACCATATATTTT.

This chain links TRBV11-2 with TRBJ2-3; 12 bases are a match to TRBD2. V gave up 3 bases and J gave up 6 bases; unmatched junction bases: 4. Germline CDR1 reads SGHAT; CDR2 reads FQNNGV. The CDR3 is 15 residues long. The CDR3 DNA sequence: TGTGCCAGCAGCTTTACTAGCGGGGGGAGGGATACGCAGTATTTT. This sequence encodes CASSFTSGGRDTQYF.

V usage is TRBV7-3 and J usage is TRBJ2-3; D possibly corresponds to TRBD1 (5 bases). Trimming removed 5 bases at V and 4 bases at J, with 13 bases between. Germline values: CDR1 SGHTA, CDR2 FQGTGA. The CDR3 covers 14 residues. CDR3 in amino acids: CASSPAWGADTQYF. The CDR3 DNA is TGTGCCAGCAGCCCCGCCTGGGGCGCAGATACGCAGTATTTT.

The chain couples TRBV5-6 to TRBJ1-5; 7 bases are a match to TRBD1. V trimming: 7 bases; J trimming: 5 bases; junction bases outside the gene matches: 6. Germline CDR1 reads SGHDT; CDR2 reads YYEEEE. The CDR3 totals 13 residues. The CDR3 DNA follows: TGTGCCAGCCAGGGGGGGCGGGATCAGCCCCAGCATTTT. This codes for CASQGGRDQPQHF.

The genes are TRBV15 and TRBJ1-1; D possibly corresponds to TRBD1 (6 bases). Germline values: CDR1 LNHNV, CDR2 YYDKDF (reference sequence). The V and J ends lost 1 base and 0 bases respectively, with 18 bases between them. The CDR3 is 18 residues long. The CDR3 nucleotides are TGTGCCACCAGCAGAGTTACTTCCGGGACATTTTTGAACACTGAAGCTTTCTTT. Protein product: CATSRVTSGTFLNTEAFF.

The DNA of the CDR3 is TGTGCCAGCAGCATTAGCGGGGGGGTAGATACGCAGTATTTT. Its translation is CASSISGGVDTQYF. V and J are TRBV7-3 and TRBJ2-3; 11 bases are shared with TRBD2. This CDR3 has 14 amino acids. The V gene end was trimmed by 5 bases and the J gene end by 5 bases; junction bases not matched to a gene: 3. Germline V gives CDR1 SGHTA, CDR2 FQGTGA.

The rearrangement uses TRBV6-1 and TRBJ2-5; D gene ambiguous. Trimming cost V 1 base and J 6 bases, with 3 bases left between them. CDR1 and CDR2 (germline): MNHNS, SASEGT. There are 11 residues in the CDR3. The CDR3 nucleotides are TGTGCCAGCAGTGAAGTCCAGACCCAGTACTTC. Translating gives CASSEVQTQYF.

The V gene is TRBV10-3, the J gene TRBJ2-1; no firm D call. This CDR3 contains 14 residues. V shed 0 bases and J shed 7 bases, with 10 bases lying between them. CDR1 and CDR2 from the germline V gene are ENHRY and SYGVKD. DNA of the CDR3: TGTGCCATCAGTGAGTCAGCGACGCCGAATGAGCAGTTCTTC. It codes for CAISESATPNEQFF.

The J gene is TRBJ2-7, the V gene TRBV7-2; the D gene is possibly TRBD2 (6 bases). The V gene lost 1 base and the J gene lost 3 bases, with 7 bases spanning the gap. Germline V CDR1 and CDR2: SGHTA, FQGNSA. The CDR3 is 13 amino acids. CDR3 DNA: TGTGCCAGCAGCTTAGGGCGGGGCTACGAGCAGTACTTC. This codes for CASSLGRGYEQYF.

The chain carries TRBV15 and TRBJ2-5; possible D gene TRBD2, 6 bases. Trimming pared 8 bases from V and 5 bases from J, leaving 15 bases between. The CDR3 runs 13 residues. Germline CDR1 and CDR2: LNHNV and YYDKDF (reference sequence). CDR3 residues: CATRKTSPETQYF. As DNA, the CDR3 is TGTGCCACCCGAAAAACTAGCCCGGAGACCCAGTACTTC.

CDR3 region: CASGKQGIEYGYTF. CDR3 nucleotides: TGTGCCAGCGGAAAACAGGGGATAGAATATGGCTACACCTTC. The chain has TRBV7-9 and TRBJ1-2, with 7 bases fitting TRBD1. J lost 5 bases, V lost 8 bases, and 11 bases had no gene match. CDR3 length equals 14 residues. The V gene's germline CDR1 is SEHNR and CDR2 FQNEAQ (reference sequence).

The DNA of the CDR3 is TGTGCCAGCAGCCTTAGCGGGGGGGCCGAAAATGAGCAGTTCTTC. Translated, it gives CASSLSGGAENEQFF. This chain uses TRBV11-3 with TRBJ2-1, with 11 positions matching TRBD2. V lost 5 bases to trimming and J lost 7 bases; unmatched junction nucleotides: 7. CDR1 and CDR2 from the germline V gene are SGHNT and YENEEA. The CDR3 is made up of 15 amino acids.

The chain employs TRBV9 and TRBJ2-5; D is undetermined. CDR1 is SGDLS and CDR2 is YYNGEE in the germline V gene. The CDR3 contains 15 residues. V lost 0 bases, J lost 1 base, and 10 bases lay in between. CDR3 sequence: CASSVGLQSQETQYF. The DNA for the CDR3 is TGTGCCAGCAGCGTAGGTCTGCAGTCCCAAGAGACCCAGTACTTC.

J is TRBJ2-2 and V is TRBV30; D might be TRBD2 (5 bases). The CDR3 length is 13 residues. The germline V and J ends were trimmed by 0 bases and 7 bases, with 9 bases remaining between them. Per the germline V gene, CDR1 is GTSNPN and CDR2 is SVGIG (reference sequence). This chain's CDR3 is CAWSVFGSGELFF. Written as DNA, the CDR3 is TGTGCCTGGAGTGTCTTTGGGAGCGGGGAGCTGTTTTTT.

This clone was detected only once. The rearrangement links TRBV5-4 to TRBJ1-2; D ambiguous. Germline CDR1 and CDR2: SGHNT and YYREEE (reference sequence). V was trimmed by 3 bases and J by 0 bases, leaving 12 bases between them. This CDR3 has 15 amino acids. CDR3 bases: TGTGCCAGCAGCTCTAGCCCGGGGACTAACTATGGCTACACCTTC. Translating it yields CASSSSPGTNYGYTF.

CDR3 nucleotides: TGTGCCAGCAGCCCCAGGGTTGCAACTAATGAAAAACTGTTTTTT. Translated: CASSPRVATNEKLFF. The chain has TRBV5-6 and TRBJ1-4; TRBD1 is a possible D gene (5 bases). CDR1 is SGHDT, CDR2 YYEEEE, per germline. Trimming cost V 4 bases and J 0 bases, with 10 bases left between them. The CDR3 runs 15 residues.

The chain has TRBV27 and TRBJ1-1; 8 bases agree with TRBD1. Germline V gene data show CDR1 as MNHEY and CDR2 as SMNVEV (reference sequence). V was clipped by 6 bases and J by 6 bases; unmatched bases: 15. This CDR3 contains 16 residues. The CDR3 region has the DNA TGTGCCAGCAGCCCCTGGCCCACAGGGGGTCAGGCTGAAGCTTTCTTT. It codes for CASSPWPTGGQAEAFF.

The chain recombines TRBV4-1 with TRBJ2-1, with TRBD1 as a possible D gene (5 bases). V lost 4 bases and J 0 bases, leaving 16 bases between the germline ends. CDR1 is MGHRA and CDR2 is YSYEKL in the germline V gene. The CDR3 loop spans 17 amino acids. The CDR3 DNA is TGCGCCAGCAGCCCCTTTTTCTCAGGGAACTCCTACAATGAGCAGTTCTTC. Translated: CASSPFFSGNSYNEQFF.

This clone was seen only a few times. The rearrangement links TRBV30 to TRBJ2-3; TRBD2 matches at 8 bases. This CDR3 has 13 amino acids. V lost 7 bases to trimming and J lost 5 bases; unmatched junction nucleotides: 8. Germline loops: CDR1 GTSNPN, CDR2 SVGIG (reference sequence). The CDR3 sequence: CASLAGSRDTQYF. The CDR3 DNA sequence: TGTGCCTCCTTAGCGGGGTCTAGAGATACGCAGTATTTT.

The CDR3 bases are TGTGCCAGCAGTTCCATATCTAACACTGAAGCTTTCTTT. Its protein product is CASSSISNTEAFF. The rearrangement links TRBV6-5 to TRBJ1-1, with D unclear. Between the trimmed V and J ends, which lost 4 bases and 2 bases, there was a span of 8 bases. Germline lookup yields CDR1 MNHEY and CDR2 SVGAGI. This CDR3 spans 13 amino acids.

This clone has a handful of counts. The rearrangement joins TRBV5-1 to TRBJ1-5, with D possibly matching TRBD1 (5 bases). The CDR3 runs to 15 residues. Trimming shortened V by 0 bases and J by 3 bases, and 10 bases separated the two germline ends. In germline, CDR1 is SGHRS, CDR2 YFSETQ. DNA for the CDR3: TGCGCCAGCAGCTTGGTAGGGGATCCCAATCAGCCCCAGCATTTT. Translation gives CASSLVGDPNQPQHF.